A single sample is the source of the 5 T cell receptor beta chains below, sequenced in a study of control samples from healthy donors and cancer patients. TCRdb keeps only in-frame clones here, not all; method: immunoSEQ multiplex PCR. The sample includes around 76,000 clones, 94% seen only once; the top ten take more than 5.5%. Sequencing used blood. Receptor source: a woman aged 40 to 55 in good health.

The CDR3 nucleotides read TGTGCCAGCAGCTTGTCCGGGCAGGGGTCAGCCACGCAGTATTTT. It yields the protein CASSLSGQGSATQYF. V is TRBV7-6 and J is TRBJ2-3, with a possible D match to TRBD1 (6 bases). The CDR3 runs to 15 residues. CDR1 SGHVS and CDR2 FNYEAQ come from the germline V gene. Trimming left V 3 bases short and J 9 bases short, with 19 bases between. The variable domain in full, with the rest retrieved from reference TRBV7-6 and TRBJ2-3, is GAGVSQSPRYKVTKRGQDVALRCDPISGHVSLYWYRQALGQGPEFLTYFNYEAQQDKSGLPNDRFSAERPEGSISTLTIQRTEQRDSAMYRCASSLSGQGSATQYFGPGTRLTVL.

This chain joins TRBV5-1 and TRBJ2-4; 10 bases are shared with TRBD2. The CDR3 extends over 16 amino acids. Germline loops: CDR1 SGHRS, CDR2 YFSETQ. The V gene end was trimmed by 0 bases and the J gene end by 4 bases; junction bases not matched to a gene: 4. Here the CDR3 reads CASSLALAGLKNIQYF. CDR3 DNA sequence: TGCGCCAGCAGCTTGGCACTAGCGGGACTTAAAAACATTCAGTACTTC.

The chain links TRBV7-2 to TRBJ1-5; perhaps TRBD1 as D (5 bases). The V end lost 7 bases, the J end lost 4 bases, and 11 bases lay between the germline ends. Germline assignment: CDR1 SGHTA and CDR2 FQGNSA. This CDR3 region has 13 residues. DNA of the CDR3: TGTGCCAGCACAACCCAGGGAAATCAGCCCCAGCATTTT. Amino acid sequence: CASTTQGNQPQHF. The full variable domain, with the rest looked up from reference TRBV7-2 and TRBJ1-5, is GAGVSQSPSNKVTEKGKDVELRCDPISGHTALYWYRQSLGQGLEFLIYFQGNSAPDKSGLPSDRFSAERTGGSVSTLTIQRTQQEDSAVYLCASTTQGNQPQHFGDGTRLSIL.

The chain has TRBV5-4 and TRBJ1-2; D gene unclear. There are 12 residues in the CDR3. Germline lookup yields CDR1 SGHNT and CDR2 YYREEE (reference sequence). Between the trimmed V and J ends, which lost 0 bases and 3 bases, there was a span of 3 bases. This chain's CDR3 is CASSLEDYGYTF. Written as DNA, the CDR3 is TGTGCCAGCAGCTTGGAGGACTATGGCTACACCTTC.

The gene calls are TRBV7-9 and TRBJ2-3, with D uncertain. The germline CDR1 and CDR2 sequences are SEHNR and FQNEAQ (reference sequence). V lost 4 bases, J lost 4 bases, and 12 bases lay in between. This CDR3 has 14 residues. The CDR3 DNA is TGTGCCAGCAGCTATGTCCCCAGACCAGATACGCAGTATTTT. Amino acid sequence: CASSYVPRPDTQYF. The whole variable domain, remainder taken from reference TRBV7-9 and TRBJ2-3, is DTGVSQNPRHKITKRGQNVTFRCDPISEHNRLYWYRQTLGQGPEFLTYFQNEAQLEKSRLLSDRFSAERPKGSFSTLEIQRTEQGDSAMYLCASSYVPRPDTQYFGPGTRLTVL.